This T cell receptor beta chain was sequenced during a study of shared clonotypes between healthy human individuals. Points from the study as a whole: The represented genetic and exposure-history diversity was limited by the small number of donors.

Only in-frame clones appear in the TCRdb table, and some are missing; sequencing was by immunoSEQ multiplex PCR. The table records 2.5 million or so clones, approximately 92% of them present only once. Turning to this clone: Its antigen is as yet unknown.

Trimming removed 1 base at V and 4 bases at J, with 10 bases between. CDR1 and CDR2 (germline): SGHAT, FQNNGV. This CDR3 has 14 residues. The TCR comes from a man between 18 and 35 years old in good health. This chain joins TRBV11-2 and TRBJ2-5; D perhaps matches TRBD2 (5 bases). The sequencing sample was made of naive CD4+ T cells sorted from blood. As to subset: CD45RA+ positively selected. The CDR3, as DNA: TGTGCCAGCAGCTTAGTAGCGTTGCCAGAGACCCAGTACTTC. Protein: CASSLVALPETQYF.